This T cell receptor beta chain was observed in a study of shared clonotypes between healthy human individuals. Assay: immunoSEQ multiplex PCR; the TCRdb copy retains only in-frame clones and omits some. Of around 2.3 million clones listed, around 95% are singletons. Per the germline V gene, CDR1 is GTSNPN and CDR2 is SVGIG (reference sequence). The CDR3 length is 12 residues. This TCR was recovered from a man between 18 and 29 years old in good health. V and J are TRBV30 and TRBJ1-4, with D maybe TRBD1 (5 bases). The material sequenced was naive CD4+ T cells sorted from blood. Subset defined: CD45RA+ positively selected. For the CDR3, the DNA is TGTGGCCGGGGGGGGATAGGTGAAAAACTGTTTTTT. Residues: CGRGGIGEKLFF. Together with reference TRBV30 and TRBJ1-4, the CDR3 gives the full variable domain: SQTIHQWPATLVQPVGSPLSLECTVEGTSNPNLYWYRQAAGRGLQLLFYSVGIGQISSEVPQNLSASRPQDRQFILSSKKLLLSDSGFYLCGRGGIGEKLFFGSGTQLSVL.